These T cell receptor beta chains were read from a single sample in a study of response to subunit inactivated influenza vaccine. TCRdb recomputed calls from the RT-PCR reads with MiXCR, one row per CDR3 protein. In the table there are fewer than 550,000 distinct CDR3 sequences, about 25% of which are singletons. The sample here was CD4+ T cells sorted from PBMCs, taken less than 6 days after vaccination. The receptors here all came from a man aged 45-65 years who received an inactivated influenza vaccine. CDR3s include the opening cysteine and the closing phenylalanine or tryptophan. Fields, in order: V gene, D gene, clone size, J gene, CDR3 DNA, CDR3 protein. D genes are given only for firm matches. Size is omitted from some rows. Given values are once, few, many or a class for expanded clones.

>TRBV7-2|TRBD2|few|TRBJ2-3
TGTGCCAGCAGCCCCGGGGGGACTCGCACAGATACGCAGTATTTT
CASSPGGTRTDTQYF
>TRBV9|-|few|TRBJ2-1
TGTGCCAGCAGCGCCCCTCCCGCCGGGTCCTACAATGAGCAGTTCTTC
CASSAPPAGSYNEQFF
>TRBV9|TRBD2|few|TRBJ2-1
TGTGCCAGCACCCTAGGGGCTAGCGGGGTCAATGAGCAGTTCTTC
CASTLGASGVNEQFF
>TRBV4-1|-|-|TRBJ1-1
TGCGCCAGCAGCCAAGACAAACAGGGTGGTACTGAAGCTTTCTTT
CASSQDKQGGTEAFF
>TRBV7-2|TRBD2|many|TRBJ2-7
TGTGCCAGCAGCTTAGAATTCGGGCTAGCGGGGGGAGAGCAGTACTTC
CASSLEFGLAGGEQYF
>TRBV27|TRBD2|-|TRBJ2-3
TGTGCCAGCAGTCCCCTCGGAAGCGGGAGGGGCACAGATACGCAGTATTTT
CASSPLGSGRGTDTQYF
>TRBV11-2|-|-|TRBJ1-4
TGTGCCAGCAGCTTAGAAGGGGGTGGCGAAAAACTGTTTTTT
CASSLEGGGEKLFF
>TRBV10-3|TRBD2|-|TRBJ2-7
TGTGCCACCTCGGCGGGGGGGATCTACGAGCAGTACTTC
CATSAGGIYEQYF
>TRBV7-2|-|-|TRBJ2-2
TGTGCCAGCGGACCTAATTACACCGGGGAGCTGTTTTTT
CASGPNYTGELFF
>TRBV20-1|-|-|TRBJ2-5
TGCAGTGCTAGCCCCACCTTGGGGCAGGAGACCCAGTACTTC
CSASPTLGQETQYF
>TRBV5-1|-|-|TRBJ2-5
TGCGCCAGCAGCTTGGGACTAGATTTAGAGACCCAGTACTTC
CASSLGLDLETQYF
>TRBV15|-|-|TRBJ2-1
TGTGCCACCAGCAGAGATGGGAATGACCTTAAGGGCGATGAGCAGTTCTTC
CATSRDGNDLKGDEQFF
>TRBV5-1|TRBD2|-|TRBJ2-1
TGCGCCAGCAGCACCGGGACTAGCTCAGGGGAGCAGTTCTTC
CASSTGTSSGEQFF
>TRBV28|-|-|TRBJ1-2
TGTGCCACCCGGACAGCGAGCTACTATGGCTACACCTTC
CATRTASYYGYTF
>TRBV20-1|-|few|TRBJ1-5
TGCAGTGCTAGTCCGAGACAGGCTATTAATCAGCCCCAGCATTTT
CSASPRQAINQPQHF
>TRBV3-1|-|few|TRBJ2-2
TGTGCCAGCTCTAGCTTCGGGGAGCTGTTTTTT
CASSSFGELFF
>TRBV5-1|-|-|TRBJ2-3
TGCGCCAGCAGCCCCCGGTTGGGGGATACGCAGTATTTT
CASSPRLGDTQYF
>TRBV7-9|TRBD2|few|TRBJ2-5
TGTGCCAGCAGCTTATTCGGACTAGATGAGACCCAGTACTTC
CASSLFGLDETQYF
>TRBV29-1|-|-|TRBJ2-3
TGCAGCTTTACCCCCAGCACAGATACGCAGTATTTT
CSFTPSTDTQYF
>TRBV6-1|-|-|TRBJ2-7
TGTGCCAGCACGAATCTTCACCGGGGGAAGAAATCCTACGAGCAGTACTTC
CASTNLHRGKKSYEQYF
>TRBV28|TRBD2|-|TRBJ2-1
TGTGCCAGCATTAGCGGGGGATCGAGCTCCTACAATGAGCAGTTCTTC
CASISGGSSSYNEQFF
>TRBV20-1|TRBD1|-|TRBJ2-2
TGCAGTGCTAGAGATGGGACAGGAAGGACCGGGGAGCTGTTTTTT
CSARDGTGRTGELFF
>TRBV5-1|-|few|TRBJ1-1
TGCGCCAGCAGCTTGCAGGGGAGCGGCACTGAAGCTTTCTTT
CASSLQGSGTEAFF
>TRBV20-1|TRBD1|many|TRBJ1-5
TGCAGTGCTAGAAAACAGGGGGCTAATCAGCCCCAGCATTTT
CSARKQGANQPQHF
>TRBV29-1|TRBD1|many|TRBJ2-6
TGCAGCGCTTGGGGACAGGGAGCCGGGGCCAACGTCCTGACTTTC
CSAWGQGAGANVLTF
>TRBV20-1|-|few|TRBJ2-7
TGCAGTGTTGGGACGTCAACCTACGAGCAGTACTTC
CSVGTSTYEQYF
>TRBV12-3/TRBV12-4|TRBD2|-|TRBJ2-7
TGTGCCAGCAGTTTTCAGCGGGGGGGGCTATACGAGCAGTACTTC
CASSFQRGGLYEQYF
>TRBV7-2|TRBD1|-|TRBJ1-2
TGTGCCAGCAGGCCAGGGGGCGGAACATATGGCTACACCTTC
CASRPGGGTYGYTF
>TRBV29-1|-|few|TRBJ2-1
TGCAGCGTTGAAAGGTCCTTTGAGCAGTTCTTC
CSVERSFEQFF
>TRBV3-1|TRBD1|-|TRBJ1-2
TGTGCCAGCAGCCAACAGGGGGCCCGTGGCTACACCTTC
CASSQQGARGYTF
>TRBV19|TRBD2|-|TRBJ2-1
TGTGCCAGTAGTATGGTAGCGGGGGGTCAGAATGAGCAGTTCTTC
CASSMVAGGQNEQFF
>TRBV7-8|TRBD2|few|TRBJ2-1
TGTGCCAGCAGCTTGCCGACTAGCGGGTACAATGAGCAGTTCTTC
CASSLPTSGYNEQFF
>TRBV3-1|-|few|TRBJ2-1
TGTGCCAGCAGCCAAGCGGGAGTGAGGAATGAGCAGTTCTTC
CASSQAGVRNEQFF
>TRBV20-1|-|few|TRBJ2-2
TGCAGTGCTAGCAGTCCACAGGGAGCGAACACCGGGGAGCTGTTTTTT
CSASSPQGANTGELFF
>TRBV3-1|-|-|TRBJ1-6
TGTGCCAGCAGCCAGGGCGTTGGGGGGAATAATTCACCCCTCCACTTT
CASSQGVGGNNSPLHF
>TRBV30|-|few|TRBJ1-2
TGTGCCTGGAAGCCGGTATCGAAAGGCTACACCTTC
CAWKPVSKGYTF
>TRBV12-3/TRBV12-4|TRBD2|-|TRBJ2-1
TGTGCCAGCAGTTTACGAGGATTGTTAGCGGGACACAATGAGCAGTTCTTC
CASSLRGLLAGHNEQFF
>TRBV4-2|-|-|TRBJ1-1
TGTGCCAGCAGCCAAGAACCCAGGGGACGGACTGAAGCTTTCTTT
CASSQEPRGRTEAFF
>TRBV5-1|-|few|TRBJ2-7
TGCGCCAGCAGCTTAATCCCGACAGGCTTGACGATCTACGAGCAGTACTTC
CASSLIPTGLTIYEQYF
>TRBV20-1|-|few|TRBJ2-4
TGCAGTGCCCGAATTTACAGGAGGGACAAAAACATTCAGTACTTC
CSARIYRRDKNIQYF
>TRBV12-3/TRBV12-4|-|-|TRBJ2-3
TGTGCCAGCAGTTGGAGCGGTAGCACAGATACGCAGTATTTT
CASSWSGSTDTQYF
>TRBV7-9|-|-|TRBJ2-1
TGTGCCAGCAGCTTACGTTTGAATGAGCAGTTCTTC
CASSLRLNEQFF
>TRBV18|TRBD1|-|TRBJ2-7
TGTGCCAGCTCACCAGAGAGGACAGGGGTCGAGCAGTACTTC
CASSPERTGVEQYF
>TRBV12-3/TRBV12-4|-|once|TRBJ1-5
TGTGCCAGCAGTCCCAGGCAGAGGAGCAATCAGCCCCAGCATTTT
CASSPRQRSNQPQHF